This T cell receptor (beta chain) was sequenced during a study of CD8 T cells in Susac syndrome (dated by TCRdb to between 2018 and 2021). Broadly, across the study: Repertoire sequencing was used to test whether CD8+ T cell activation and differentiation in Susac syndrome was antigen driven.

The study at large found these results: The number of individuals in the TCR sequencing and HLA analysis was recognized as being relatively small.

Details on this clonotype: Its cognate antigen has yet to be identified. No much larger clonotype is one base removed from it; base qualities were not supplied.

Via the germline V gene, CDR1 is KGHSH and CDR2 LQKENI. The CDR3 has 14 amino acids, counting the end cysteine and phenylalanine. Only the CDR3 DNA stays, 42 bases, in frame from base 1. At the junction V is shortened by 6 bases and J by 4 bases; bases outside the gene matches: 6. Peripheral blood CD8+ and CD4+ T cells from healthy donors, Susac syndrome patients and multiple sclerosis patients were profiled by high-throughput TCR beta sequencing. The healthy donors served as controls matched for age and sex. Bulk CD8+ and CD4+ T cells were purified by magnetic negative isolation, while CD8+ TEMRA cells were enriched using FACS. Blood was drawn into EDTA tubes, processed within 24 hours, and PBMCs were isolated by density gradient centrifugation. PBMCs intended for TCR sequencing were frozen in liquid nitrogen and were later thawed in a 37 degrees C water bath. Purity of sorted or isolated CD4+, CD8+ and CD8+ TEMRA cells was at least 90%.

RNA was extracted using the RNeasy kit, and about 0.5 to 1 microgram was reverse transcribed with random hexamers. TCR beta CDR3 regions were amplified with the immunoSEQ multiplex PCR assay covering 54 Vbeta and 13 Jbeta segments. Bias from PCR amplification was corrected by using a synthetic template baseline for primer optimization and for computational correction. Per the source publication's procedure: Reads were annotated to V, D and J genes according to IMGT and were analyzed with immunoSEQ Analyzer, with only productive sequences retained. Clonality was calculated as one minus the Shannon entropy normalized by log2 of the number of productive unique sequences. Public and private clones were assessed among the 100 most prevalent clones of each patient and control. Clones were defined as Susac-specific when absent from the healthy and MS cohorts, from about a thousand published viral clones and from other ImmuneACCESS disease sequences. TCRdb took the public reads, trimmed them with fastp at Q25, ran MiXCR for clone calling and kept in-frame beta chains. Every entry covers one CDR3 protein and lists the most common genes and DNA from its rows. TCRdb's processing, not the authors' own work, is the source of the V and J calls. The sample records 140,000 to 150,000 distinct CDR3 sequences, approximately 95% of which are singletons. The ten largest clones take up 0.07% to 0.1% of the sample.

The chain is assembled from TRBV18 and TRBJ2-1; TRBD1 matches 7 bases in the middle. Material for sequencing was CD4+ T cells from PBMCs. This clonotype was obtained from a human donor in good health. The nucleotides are TGTGCCAGCTCGCCCGAGGACAGGTACAATGAGCAGTTCTTC. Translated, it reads CASSPEDRYNEQFF.